The clone carrying this T cell receptor (beta chain) was observed a few times. The antigen is undetermined. The data derive from a study of early T cells in non-severe SARS-CoV-2 infection. Study context: Chains from this unsorted whole-blood bulk RNA could not be paired.

In the library, individual cDNA molecules carried attached unique molecular identifiers. TCRdb used MiXCR to reprocess the 5' RACE reads, holding one entry per CDR3 protein. The data show over 50,000 distinct CDR3 sequences, roughly 7.8% seen once. General observations from the study: The study's VDJdb matching favored anti-spike CD8 responses and missed private and CD4 specificities.

CDR3 length: 17 residues. J was trimmed by 0 bases and V by 3 bases; bases with no gene match: 6. Sequenced here: whole blood, sampled at baseline. This chain connects TRBV12-3 or TRBV12-4 to TRBJ1-5; 9 bases map to TRBD1. The TCR comes from an adult who was a healthcare worker with PCR-confirmed SARS-CoV-2 infection or an uninfected control (not recorded which). DNA of the CDR3: TGTGCCAGCAGTTTGGACCCGGGACAGGGTAGCAATCAGCCCCAGCATTTT. Protein: CASSLDPGQGSNQPQHF.